Each of the 27 T cell receptor beta chains below was sequenced from the same sample in a study of T-cell reconstitution after alpha-beta-depleted transplantation in children (dated by TCRdb to the mid-2010s). To prepare the library, PCR was applied. TCRdb records Illumina HiSeq 2500 as the sequencer. TCR libraries were prepared with molecular barcoding, using unique molecular identifiers to normalize TCRbeta repertoire quantification. TCRdb applied fastp at Q25 and MiXCR to the public reads, then kept only in-frame beta chains. Identical CDR3 protein sequences are pooled into one entry, listed with their most common genes and DNA. Present in this sample are about 540,000 distinct CDR3 sequences, approximately 20% of which were seen just once. 3.3% of the sample comes from the top ten. The sequencing used PBMCs from the stem cell graft donor, collected from the stem cell graft. These receptors all come from a human donor who donated a stem cell graft to a child with acute lymphoblastic leukemia.

This clonotype was counted only a few times. This chain uses TRBV7-9 with TRBJ2-3; possibly TRBD2 for D (6 bases). The CDR3 is 16 amino acids. CDR1 is SEHNR, CDR2 FQNEAQ, per germline (reference sequence). V was cut by 1 base and J by 2 bases, with 13 bases left in between. Here the CDR3 reads CASSLGDWALTDTQYF. The DNA of the CDR3 is TGTGCCAGCAGCTTAGGGGACTGGGCCCTCACAGATACGCAGTATTTT. Supplemented by reference TRBV7-9 and TRBJ2-3, the full variable domain reads DTGVSQNPRHKITKRGQNVTFRCDPISEHNRLYWYRQTLGQGPEFLTYFQNEAQLEKSRLLSDRFSAERPKGSFSTLEIQRTEQGDSAMYLCASSLGDWALTDTQYFGPGTRLTVL.

The chain joins TRBV24-1 to TRBJ2-6; TRBD1 is a possible D gene (5 bases). The CDR3 loop spans 15 amino acids. Between the trimmed V and J ends, which lost 9 bases and 0 bases, there was a span of 11 bases. CDR1 is KGHDR, CDR2 SFDVKD, per germline. CDR3 nucleotides: TGTGCCACCGGGGCCGGGCTCTCTGGGGCCAACGTCCTGACTTTC. Translating it yields CATGAGLSGANVLTF.

The chain recombines TRBV29-1 with TRBJ2-1; 11 bases line up with TRBD2. CDR1 and CDR2 (germline): SQVTM, ANQGSEA. V trimming: 2 bases; J trimming: 4 bases; junction bases outside the gene matches: 7. The CDR3 loop spans 16 amino acids. Here the CDR3 reads CSVESLAGGGYNEQFF. The CDR3 DNA reads as TGCAGCGTTGAAAGTCTAGCGGGAGGAGGGTACAATGAGCAGTTCTTC.

In this sample, this clonotype turned up a few times. The chain recombines TRBV12-3 or TRBV12-4 with TRBJ2-7; D call uncertain. V lost 0 bases to trimming and J lost 5 bases, with 5 bases between them. CDR3 length: 12 residues. The CDR3 sequence: CASSLASNEQYF. The DNA of the CDR3 is TGTGCCAGCAGTTTAGCCAGCAACGAGCAGTACTTC.

The chain recombines TRBV2 with TRBJ2-1; 9 nucleotides agree with TRBD2. From germline, CDR1 is SNHLY and CDR2 FYNNEI. This CDR3 is built from 18 residues. V lost 1 base to trimming and J lost 4 bases; unmatched junction nucleotides: 11. As DNA, the CDR3 is TGTGCCAGCAGTGAAGGATGGGGCGGGAGGGCGATTTACAATGAGCAGTTCTTC. Translating gives CASSEGWGGRAIYNEQFF.

This clonotype was found many times. V and J are TRBV12-3 or TRBV12-4 and TRBJ2-3; 7 positions match TRBD2. V lost 3 bases to trimming and J lost 5 bases; unmatched junction nucleotides: 8. The CDR3 is 15 residues long. In DNA, the CDR3 is TGTGCCAGCAGTTTGAAGTCTAGCGGAAGAGATACGCAGTATTTT. Translation: CASSLKSSGRDTQYF.

This clonotype appeared a few times. The rearrangement uses TRBV12-3 or TRBV12-4 and TRBJ2-3, with 8 bases identical to TRBD1. The V gene end was trimmed by 3 bases and the J gene end by 1 base; junction bases not matched to a gene: 3. CDR3 length: 15 residues. The CDR3 spells CASSFETGGTDTQYF. The DNA of the CDR3 is TGTGCCAGCAGTTTTGAGACAGGGGGCACAGATACGCAGTATTTT.

In this sample, this clonotype turned up a few times. V gene TRBV11-2 combines with J gene TRBJ1-6, with 10 nucleotides matching TRBD1. Looked up from germline, CDR1 is SGHAT and CDR2 is FQNNGV. The CDR3 runs to 16 residues. Trimming cost V 3 bases and J 7 bases; bases outside gene matches: 6. The CDR3 DNA is TGTGCCAGCAGCTTCCCCCCGGGACAGGGGAATTCACCCCTCCACTTT. Its protein product is CASSFPPGQGNSPLHF.

This clonotype has only a few counts. The chain combines TRBV11-2 with TRBJ1-2; 7 bases agree with TRBD1. V dropped 0 bases and J dropped 1; count of bases not matched to a gene: 8. There are 17 residues in the CDR3. CDR1 is SGHAT and CDR2 is FQNNGV in the germline V gene. The CDR3 DNA follows: TGTGCCAGCAGCTTAGATCACACAGGGGCCTTTAACTATGGCTACACCTTC. It yields the protein CASSLDHTGAFNYGYTF.

The chain uses TRBV19 and TRBJ1-4; D call uncertain. Germline CDR1 and CDR2: LNHDA and SQIVND (reference sequence). The length of the CDR3 is 13 residues. V was trimmed by 7 bases and J by 0 bases, leaving 6 bases between them. Here the CDR3 reads CASTHATNEKLFF. DNA of the CDR3: TGTGCCAGTACCCATGCAACTAATGAAAAACTGTTTTTT. The variable domain in full, completed from reference TRBV19 and TRBJ1-4, reads DGGITQSPKYLFRKEGQNVTLSCEQNLNHDAMYWYRQDPGQGLRLIYYSQIVNDFQKGDIAEGYSVSREKKESFPLTVTSAQKNPTAFYLCASTHATNEKLFFGSGTQLSVL.

The chain recombines TRBV11-2 with TRBJ2-5; no reliable D call. V was shortened by 5 bases and J by 5 bases, with 12 bases between the two germline ends. Germline loops: CDR1 SGHAT, CDR2 FQNNGV. The CDR3 extends over 13 amino acids. The CDR3 protein is CASSRQYGETQYF. Written as DNA, the CDR3 is TGTGCCAGCAGCCGTCAATACGGGGAGACCCAGTACTTC.

The chain joins TRBV6-5 to TRBJ1-1, with no clear D. Germline loops: CDR1 MNHEY, CDR2 SVGAGI. V was clipped by 0 bases and J by 4 bases, with 12 bases between them. The CDR3 totals 15 residues. The CDR3 is CASSYSIGKGTEAFF. The CDR3 DNA reads TGTGCCAGCAGTTACTCGATCGGAAAAGGCACTGAAGCTTTCTTT.

This clonotype was counted a few times. V gene TRBV7-3 combines with J gene TRBJ2-1, with TRBD2 matching 12 bases. This CDR3 region has 17 residues. V shed 5 bases, J shed 6 bases, and the junction held 11 bases outside the gene matches. Germline V lookup: CDR1 SGHTA, CDR2 FQGTGA. CDR3 sequence reads: CASSPTLLAGGGNEQFF. CDR3 nucleotide sequence: TGTGCCAGCAGCCCAACGTTACTAGCGGGAGGTGGCAATGAGCAGTTCTTC.

The chain has TRBV5-1 and TRBJ2-5; 12 bases match TRBD2. V trimming: 4 bases; J trimming: 2 bases; junction bases outside the gene matches: 6. The CDR3 runs to 16 residues. CDR1 is SGHRS and CDR2 is YFSETQ in the germline V gene. The CDR3 region is CASSIGLAGPQETQYF. DNA of the CDR3: TGCGCCAGCAGCATCGGACTAGCGGGACCGCAAGAGACCCAGTACTTC.

This clonotype came up a few times. The gene calls are TRBV19 and TRBJ2-1, with 9 bases lining up with TRBD2. V gave up 1 base and J gave up 6 bases; unmatched junction bases: 4. The CDR3 is 15 residues long. Germline V gene sequence: CDR1 LNHDA, CDR2 SQIVND (reference sequence). The DNA for the CDR3 is TGTGCCAGTAGTATAGGAGGCGGGAGGGCCAATGAGCAGTTCTTC. This translates into CASSIGGGRANEQFF.

This clonotype was detected many times. The J gene is TRBJ1-1, the V gene TRBV5-1; no firm D call. V was clipped by 0 bases and J by 1 base, with 7 bases between them. This CDR3 comprises 14 residues. Germline CDR1 SGHRS, CDR2 YFSETQ. The CDR3 DNA follows: TGCGCCAGCAGCTTGGTGTCAGCGAACACTGAAGCTTTCTTT. Amino acid sequence: CASSLVSANTEAFF.

The chain uses TRBV3-1 and TRBJ2-1; 9 bases fit TRBD1. Germline lookup yields CDR1 LGHDT and CDR2 YNNKEL (reference sequence). The V and J ends lost 6 bases and 5 bases, in that order; junction bases with no gene match: 8. The CDR3 has 15 residues. The DNA of the CDR3 is TGTGCCAGCAGTACCGGGACAGGGTTAAACAATGAGCAGTTCTTC. It encodes CASSTGTGLNNEQFF.

V usage is TRBV7-9 and J usage is TRBJ1-1; 7 bases match TRBD1. The CDR3 has 16 residues. J gave up 5 bases and V 7 bases, and 16 bases lay outside the gene matches. Germline V gene data show CDR1 as SEHNR and CDR2 as FQNEAQ (reference sequence). CDR3 loop: CASKSSLATGITEAFF. CDR3 in DNA: TGTGCCAGCAAAAGCAGCTTGGCGACAGGGATTACTGAAGCTTTCTTT.

In its sample, this clonotype was seen many times. The chain has TRBV6-1 and TRBJ2-1; TRBD1 agrees at 7 bases. This CDR3 has 14 amino acids. CDR1 MNHNS and CDR2 SASEGT come from the germline V gene. The V segment lost 3 bases and the J segment 7 bases; nucleotides outside the gene matches: 6. The CDR3 DNA reads TGTGCCAGCAGTGACGGGACAGAAGGTAATGAGCAGTTCTTC. It encodes CASSDGTEGNEQFF.

This clonotype has ten or more counts. The rearrangement joins TRBV18 to TRBJ1-3; D is uncertain. The length of the CDR3 is 16 residues. Trimming removed 6 bases at V and 4 bases at J, with 19 bases between. Germline loops: CDR1 KGHSH, CDR2 LQKENI. CDR3: CASSQTGPPAGNTIYF. CDR3 sequence (DNA): TGTGCCAGCTCTCAAACCGGGCCCCCGGCGGGAAACACCATATATTTT.

The chain joins TRBV15 to TRBJ2-2; D remains unclear. The CDR3 is made up of 15 amino acids. Germline V CDR1 and CDR2: LNHNV, YYDKDF (reference sequence). V was clipped by 0 bases and J by 7 bases, with 12 bases between them. The CDR3 nucleotides read TGTGCCACCAGCAGAGATCTTGGGCGGAGCGGGGAGCTGTTTTTT. Protein: CATSRDLGRSGELFF.

The V call is TRBV5-1, the J call TRBJ2-7, with D perhaps TRBD2 (5 bases). Germline lookup yields CDR1 SGHRS and CDR2 YFSETQ. The CDR3 spans 14 residues. Trimming removed 4 bases at V and 5 bases at J, with 16 bases between. The CDR3 protein is CASSPVSGSDEQYF. The CDR3, as DNA: TGCGCCAGCAGCCCTGTTTCGGGATCAGACGAGCAGTACTTC.

The chain has TRBV5-2 and TRBJ2-1. TRBV5-2 is given as a pseudogene. CDR3 size: 12 residues. DNA of the CDR3: TGTGCCAGCAGCTTGAGATGGAATGAGCAGTTCTTC. The encoded protein is CASSLRWNEQFF.

The chain carries TRBV5-1 and TRBJ2-1; weak D call: TRBD2 (5 bases). The CDR3 contains 12 residues. Trimming left V 7 bases short and J 4 bases short, with 9 bases between. From germline, CDR1 is SGHRS and CDR2 YFSETQ. The CDR3 here is CASLDLYNEQFF. The CDR3, as DNA: TGCGCCAGCCTGGACTTATACAATGAGCAGTTCTTC.

The V gene is TRBV5-1, the J gene TRBJ2-1; D gene unclear. This CDR3 has 16 amino acids. V dropped 4 bases and J dropped 0 bases, with 14 bases sitting between them. Per germline, CDR1 SGHRS and CDR2 YFSETQ. The CDR3 region has the DNA TGCGCCAGCAGCAATAAGGGCAGAAGCTCCTACAATGAGCAGTTCTTC. It is translated as CASSNKGRSSYNEQFF.

The chain employs TRBV5-1 and TRBJ1-2; 7 bases agree with TRBD1. The CDR3 sequence is 16 residues long. The ends lost 4 bases at V and 0 bases at J; junction bases unmatched: 9. Germline loops: CDR1 SGHRS, CDR2 YFSETQ. The CDR3 DNA is TGCGCCAGCAGCGGAATTACAGGGGTAGCTAACTATGGCTACACCTTC. Translating it yields CASSGITGVANYGYTF.

The chain uses TRBV27 and TRBJ1-1; 7 bases agree with TRBD1. CDR1 and CDR2 (germline): MNHEY, SMNVEV (reference sequence). The CDR3 contains 14 residues. The ends lost 5 bases at V and 2 bases at J; junction bases unmatched: 5. CDR3 in DNA: TGTGCCAGCAGTACCTACAGGGGCAACACTGAAGCTTTCTTT. Its protein product is CASSTYRGNTEAFF.